The 5 T cell receptor beta chains listed next were all sequenced from one sample in a study of cytomegalovirus exposure and HLA in healthy donors. PCR employed 60 Vbeta and 13 Jbeta primers. Sequencing used immunoSEQ multiplex PCR; TCRdb keeps in-frame clones, though not all of them. The sample holds about 160,000 clones; around 80% are singletons and the top ten take 4% to 5%. Material: PBMCs. The receptors come from a man aged 25 to 40 in good health and CMV-seronegative.

This rearrangement joins TRBV7-6 to TRBJ1-1; possible D gene TRBD1, 6 bases. The CDR3 has 15 residues. V dropped 1 base and J dropped 3 bases, with 12 bases sitting between them. Germline V gene data show CDR1 as SGHVS and CDR2 as FNYEAQ. DNA for the CDR3: TGTGCCAGCAGCTTAGACCGGACAGCGGACACTGAAGCTTTCTTT. This translates into CASSLDRTADTEAFF.

The sample holds one count of this clone. This chain joins TRBV7-8 and TRBJ2-2; TRBD1 matches 9 bases. Germline CDR1 reads SGHVS; CDR2 reads FQNEAQ. The CDR3 runs 13 residues. CDR3 DNA: TGTGCTTCGTCGGACAGGGGCACCGGGGAGCTGTTTTTT. It translates to CASSDRGTGELFF.

Of note for this clone: Other DNA sequences in this specimen translate into the identical CDR3. The chain employs TRBV7-8 and TRBJ1-5; D possibly corresponds to TRBD1 (5 bases). Germline V gene data show CDR1 as SGHVS and CDR2 as FQNEAQ. V lost 1 base and J lost 2, with 9 bases in between. The CDR3 covers 15 residues. The DNA for the CDR3 is TGTGCCAGCAGCTTAGTTTGGGGCCGCAATCAGCCCCAGCATTTT. Its protein is CASSLVWGRNQPQHF.

This chain links TRBV19 with TRBJ1-1; no definite D call. Germline loops: CDR1 LNHDA, CDR2 SQIVND (reference sequence). The CDR3 sequence is 10 residues long. With 10 bases removed from V and 9 bases from J, the gap between germline ends came to 12 bases. The CDR3 nucleotides are TGTGCCACGGAAGGGAGGCAAGCTTTCTTT. As protein: CATEGRQAFF.

The chain carries TRBV6-5 and TRBJ2-1, with 9 positions matching TRBD1. This CDR3 comprises 16 residues. Germline CDR1 and CDR2: MNHEY and SVGAGI. V shed 4 bases, J shed 2 bases, and the junction held 6 bases outside the gene matches. The CDR3 region is CASSLQGAIPYNEQFF. As DNA, the CDR3 is TGTGCCAGCAGTTTACAGGGGGCGATCCCCTACAATGAGCAGTTCTTC.